Below, 11 T cell receptor beta chains from the same sample are listed, as sequenced in a study of blood T cell repertoires in COVID-19 (dated by TCRdb to 2020 to 2021). Libraries were prepared through the immunoSEQ multiplex PCR assay. Sourced from immuneACCESS, this table was stored by TCRdb with only in-frame sequences that have V and J called. A share of the clones is absent; for the studies checked, an unresolved V gene accounts for under half, and the remainder has no known explanation. The sample has over 250,000 clones on record, about 80% of them singletons. Jointly, the top ten make up about 3.5% of the sample. Sequencing used peripheral blood. These receptors originate from a woman over 75 with acute or convalescent COVID-19.

A few counts support this clone. The V call is TRBV10-3, the J call TRBJ2-3, with TRBD2 as a possible D gene (9 bases). The germline V and J ends were trimmed by 8 bases and 6 bases, with 18 bases remaining between them. Germline V CDR1 and CDR2: ENHRY, SYGVKD. The CDR3 length is 14 residues. This CDR3 reads CAIQGASGVDTQYF. CDR3 coding DNA: TGTGCCATCCAGGGGGCTAGCGGGGTTGATACGCAGTATTTT.

This clone has just one count. V is TRBV21-1 and J is TRBJ1-4. TRBV21-1 is reported as a pseudogene. This CDR3 is 12 amino acids long. Written as DNA, the CDR3 is TGTGCCAGCAGCGGGGGGGATGAAAAACTGTTTTTT. The encoded protein is CASSGGDEKLFF.

A few counts support this clone. This chain uses TRBV19 with TRBJ2-3, with D perhaps TRBD2 (5 bases). From germline, CDR1 is LNHDA and CDR2 SQIVND (reference sequence). The CDR3 runs 14 residues. Trimming pared 5 bases from V and 6 bases from J, leaving 15 bases between. The CDR3 region is CASSEGGLGDTQYF. The CDR3, as DNA: TGTGCCAGTAGTGAGGGCGGGCTAGGGGATACGCAGTATTTT.

V gene TRBV24-1 combines with J gene TRBJ2-3; TRBD1 might be the D (6 bases). Germline loops: CDR1 KGHDR, CDR2 SFDVKD. Deletions cut 1 base from V and 4 bases from J, with 20 bases between. This CDR3 has 18 residues. In nucleotides, the CDR3 is TGTGCCACCAGTGATTTACAGGGCCGGGCACAGGTCGCAGATACGCAGTATTTT. It is translated as CATSDLQGRAQVADTQYF.

The count of this clone is one. This rearrangement joins TRBV30 to TRBJ2-3; 12 bases agree with TRBD2. Germline lookup yields CDR1 GTSNPN and CDR2 SVGIG (reference sequence). The length of the CDR3 is 15 residues. Unmatched junction bases numbered 4, after V lost 1 base and J lost 5 bases. The CDR3 sequence is CAWSGTSGIRDTQYF. The CDR3 DNA follows: TGTGCCTGGAGTGGGACTAGCGGGATAAGAGATACGCAGTATTTT.

The CDR3 loop is CASTNLGGSGGYTF. The DNA of the CDR3 is TGTGCCAGCACCAACCTAGGAGGGTCTGGGGGCTACACCTTC. The chain joins TRBV7-9 to TRBJ1-2; D remains unclear. V shed 7 bases and J shed 8 bases, with 20 bases lying between them. The CDR3 contains 14 residues. Germline V CDR1 and CDR2: SEHNR, FQNEAQ (reference sequence).

This chain uses TRBV29-1 with TRBJ1-1; tentative D call: TRBD1 (6 bases). V shed 7 bases and J shed 8 bases, with 8 bases lying between them. CDR3 length: 9 amino acids. Germline V gene data show CDR1 as SQVTM and CDR2 as ANQGSEA. DNA of the CDR3: TGCAGCGGTGGGACAGAAGCTTTCTTT. It specifies CSGGTEAFF. Filled out from reference TRBV29-1 and TRBJ1-1, the complete variable domain reads SAVISQKPSRDICQRGTSLTIQCQVDSQVTMMFWYRQQPGQSLTLIATANQGSEATYESGFVIDKFPISRPNLTFSTLTVSNMSPEDSSIYLCSGGTEAFFGQGTRLTVV.

The chain recombines TRBV7-7 with TRBJ2-3; TRBD2 matches at 10 bases. Trimming removed 5 bases from V and 5 bases from J; junction bases left unmatched: 4. Germline lookup yields CDR1 SSHAT and CDR2 FNYEAQ (reference sequence). There are 14 residues in the CDR3. As DNA, the CDR3 is TGTGCCAGCAGCCAAAGCGGGGGGGGAGATACGCAGTATTTT. Translating it yields CASSQSGGGDTQYF.

J is TRBJ1-2 and V is TRBV4-3, with 11 bases lining up with TRBD1. The CDR3 runs 15 residues. CDR1 is LGHNA, CDR2 YSLEER, per germline. J lost 6 bases, V lost 5 bases, and 8 bases had no gene match. The CDR3 DNA follows: TGCGCCAGCAGCTTATTCGGACAGGGGGCTGATGGCTACACCTTC. Its protein is CASSLFGQGADGYTF.

V usage is TRBV16 and J usage is TRBJ2-7; tentative D call: TRBD1 (6 bases). Germline assignment: CDR1 KGHSY and CDR2 FQNENV. The CDR3 extends over 14 amino acids. The germline V and J ends were trimmed by 0 bases and 1 base, with 7 bases remaining between them. CDR3 residues: CASSQSQGSYEQYF. CDR3 nucleotides: TGTGCCAGCAGCCAATCCCAGGGGTCCTACGAGCAGTACTTC.

The chain is built from TRBV3-1 (or the pseudogene TRBV3-2) and TRBJ1-2; TRBD1 matches 7 bases. The germline V gene encodes CDR1 LGHDT and CDR2 YNNKEL (reference sequence). There are 16 residues in the CDR3. Trimming took 1 base from V and 4 from J; bases not matched to a gene: 9. The DNA of the CDR3 is TGTGCCAGCAGCCAAGGACAGGGTGGATGGGTCTATGGCTACACCTTC. This translates into CASSQGQGGWVYGYTF.